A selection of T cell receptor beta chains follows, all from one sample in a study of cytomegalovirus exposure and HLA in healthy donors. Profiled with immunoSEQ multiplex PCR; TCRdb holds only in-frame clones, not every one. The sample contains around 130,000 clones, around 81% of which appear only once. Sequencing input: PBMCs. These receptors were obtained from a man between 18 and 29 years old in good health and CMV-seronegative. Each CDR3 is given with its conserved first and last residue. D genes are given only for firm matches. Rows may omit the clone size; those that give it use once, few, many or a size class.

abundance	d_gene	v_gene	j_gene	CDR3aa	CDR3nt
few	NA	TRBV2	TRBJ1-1	CASSEMGATEAFF	TGTGCCAGCAGTGAAATGGGGGCCACTGAAGCTTTCTTT
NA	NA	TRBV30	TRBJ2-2	CASRAGELFF	TGTGCCTCCAGGGCCGGGGAGCTGTTTTTT
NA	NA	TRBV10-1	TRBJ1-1	CASRPDDRQNTEAFF	TGCGCCAGCAGACCCGACGACAGGCAAAACACTGAAGCTTTCTTT
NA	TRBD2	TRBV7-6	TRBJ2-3	CASSQMAGGSDTQYF	TGTGCCAGCAGCCAAATGGCGGGGGGGTCAGATACGCAGTATTTT
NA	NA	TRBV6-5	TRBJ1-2	CASSYSRTPGYTF	TGTGCCAGCAGTTACTCGAGGACACCCGGCTACACCTTC
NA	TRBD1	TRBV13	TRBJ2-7	CASSPPTGAEQYF	TGTGCCAGCAGCCCACCGACAGGGGCCGAGCAGTACTTC
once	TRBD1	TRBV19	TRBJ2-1	CASSEGTGGTFF	TGTGCCAGTAGTGAGGGGACAGGGGGCACGTTCTTC
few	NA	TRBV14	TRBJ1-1	CASSQARGRKAFF	TGTGCCAGCAGCCAAGCGCGGGGGAGGAAAGCTTTCTTT
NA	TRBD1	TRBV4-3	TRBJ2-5	CASSQDQQGETQYF	TGCGCCAGCAGCCAAGATCAACAGGGGGAGACCCAGTACTTC
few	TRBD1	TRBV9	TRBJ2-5	CASSDRDRGMKTQYF	TGTGCCAGCAGCGACCGAGACAGGGGTATGAAGACCCAGTACTTC
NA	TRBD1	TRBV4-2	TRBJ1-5	CASSQEGRTGKGQPQHF	TGTGCCAGCAGCCAAGAGGGTCGGACAGGGAAGGGTCAGCCCCAGCATTTT
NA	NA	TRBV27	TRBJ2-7	CASSYASSGPNYYEQYF	TGTGCCAGCAGTTACGCTTCGTCAGGGCCTAACTACTACGAGCAGTACTTC
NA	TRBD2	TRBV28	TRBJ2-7	CASSWGTSRASGSYEQYF	TGTGCCAGCAGTTGGGGGACCTCACGGGCTAGCGGTTCCTACGAGCAGTACTTC
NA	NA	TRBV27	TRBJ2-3	CASSFRGTDTQYF	TGTGCCAGCAGTTTTCGGGGCACAGATACGCAGTATTTT
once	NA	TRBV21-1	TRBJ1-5	CASSKGLGQGINQPQHF	TGTGCCAGCAGCAAAGGCTTGGGACAGGGCATCAATCAGCCCCAGCATTTT
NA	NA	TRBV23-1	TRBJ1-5	CASSQSCIVAGRFSQPQHF	TGCGCCAGCAGTCAATCGTGTATAGTGGCAGGGAGGTTCTCCCAGCCCCAGCATTTT
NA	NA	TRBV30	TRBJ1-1	CAWTRGNTEAFF	TGTGCCTGGACCAGGGGGAACACTGAAGCTTTCTTT
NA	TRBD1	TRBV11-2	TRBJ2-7	CASSSWDSPYEQYF	TGTGCCAGCAGCTCATGGGACAGCCCCTACGAGCAGTACTTC
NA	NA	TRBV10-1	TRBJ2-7	CASSEAGWSSEQYF	TGCGCCAGCAGTGAAGCAGGGTGGAGTTCCGAGCAGTACTTC
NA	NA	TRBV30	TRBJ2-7	CAWSAVYEQYF	TGTGCCTGGAGTGCAGTATACGAGCAGTACTTC
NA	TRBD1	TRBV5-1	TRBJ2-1	CASSASGTGVWNEQFF	TGCGCCAGCAGCGCCTCCGGGACAGGGGTTTGGAATGAGCAGTTCTTC
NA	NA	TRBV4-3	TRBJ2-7	CASSQDSASGSYEQYF	TGCGCCAGCAGCCAAGATAGTGCCAGCGGTTCCTACGAGCAGTACTTC
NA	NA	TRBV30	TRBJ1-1	CAWSVGHSNTEAFF	TGTGCCTGGAGTGTGGGGCACAGCAACACTGAAGCTTTCTTT
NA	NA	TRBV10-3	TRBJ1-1	CAISESEGRSTEAFF	TGTGCCATCAGTGAGTCGGAGGGTAGGAGCACTGAAGCTTTCTTT
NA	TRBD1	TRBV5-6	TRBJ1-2	CASSRTGPTYGYTF	TGTGCCAGCAGCCGGACAGGGCCAACCTATGGCTACACCTTC